This T cell receptor (beta chain) was recovered during a study of stem cell transplantation in POMP-related autoinflammatory disease. For the study at large: Impaired MHC class I-dependent CD8+ differentiation was hypothesized from defective thymoproteasomes. Before transplant, CD4+ T cells skewed naive and CD8+ proportions were low.

Germline-derived CDR1 and CDR2 are SGHAT and FQNNGV. V lost 7 bases and J 0 bases, leaving 13 bases between the germline ends. This CDR3 is built from 14 residues. PRAID featured prominent immunodeficiency. Profiled with immunoSEQ multiplex PCR; TCRdb holds only in-frame clones, not every one. Here the sample spans some 69,000 clones, roughly 93% being singletons. Points from the study as a whole: Unique TRB V-J gene pairings were limited in number in patients with PRAID.

Regarding this clone: What it binds is unknown.

Source: CD4+ T cells from PBMCs, taken after stem cell transplantation. This TCR was recovered from a human patient with POMP-related autoinflammation and immune dysregulation (PRAID). Some T cells may be provided by the graft donor. V is TRBV11-2 and J is TRBJ2-7; tentatively, D is TRBD1 or TRBD2 (5 bases each). CDR3 in DNA: TGTGCCAGCACCCGGGACGGACCCTCCTACGAGCAGTACGTC. Its translation is CASTRDGPSYEQYV.